Shown below are 29 T cell receptor beta chains from a single sample sequenced in a study of human T cells and chemical hapten exposure. TCRdb processed the RACE reads anew with MiXCR; each CDR3 protein has one entry. This sample has around 260,000 distinct CDR3 sequences; approximately 8.6% occur once, and the top ten carry over 2%. Time point reported: pre-sensitization, week 0. Treatment defined: therapeutic diphenylcyclopropenone sensitization with weekly scalp DPC. Material: whole blood, obtained in connection with sensitization to the hapten diphenylcyclopropenone (DPC). The receptors derive from a woman in her thirties or forties with alopecia areata. Some clones in this sample may be carry-over from other donors' samples.

This clonotype was seen repeatedly, ten times or more. V gene TRBV6-2 or TRBV6-3 combines with J gene TRBJ2-3, with TRBD2 as a possible D gene (6 bases). This CDR3 is built from 14 residues. Trimming removed 9 bases from V and 3 bases from J, with 16 bases in between. Germline values: CDR1 MNHEY, CDR2 SVGEGT. CDR3 coding DNA: TGTGCCAGGATAACGGCGGGACGAACAGATACGCAGTATTTT. Translating it yields CARITAGRTDTQYF.

This clonotype has a count of ten or more. The V and J genes are TRBV7-2 and TRBJ1-5, with unresolved D. Between the trimmed V and J ends, which lost 7 bases and 6 bases, there was a span of 13 bases. The CDR3 contains 13 residues. Looked up from germline, CDR1 is SGHTA and CDR2 is FQGNSA. The CDR3: CASTSSRAQPQHF. CDR3 DNA: TGTGCCAGCACCTCATCACGGGCTCAGCCCCAGCATTTT.

This clonotype was seen only a few times. The rearrangement uses TRBV12-3 or TRBV12-4 and TRBJ2-5; no reliable D call. Trimming left V 8 bases short and J 5 bases short, with 9 bases between. CDR3 length: 11 amino acids. The CDR3 protein is CASPLRETQYF. Here the CDR3 DNA reads TGTGCCAGCCCATTGAGGGAGACCCAGTACTTC.

This clonotype was observed a few times. The rearrangement links TRBV29-1 to TRBJ2-2; unclear D gene. CDR1 and CDR2 from the germline V gene are SQVTM and ANQGSEA. Trimming took 4 bases from V and 9 from J, leaving 9 bases between them. This CDR3 is built from 11 residues. CDR3 sequence (DNA): TGCAGCGTTGTAGTGGCCCGGGAGCTGTTTTTT. Protein: CSVVVARELFF.

This clonotype was observed at least ten times. The chain links TRBV21-1 to TRBJ1-1; the DNA was not used to check the table's D call, TRBD1. TRBV21-1 is noted as a pseudogene. This CDR3 has 17 amino acids. The CDR3 nucleotides read TGTGCCAGCAGCAAAGGTCAGGGGGCGCGGGTTAGAACTGAAGCTTTCTTT. Translated, it gives CASSKGQGARVRTEAFF.

The genes are TRBV6-2 or TRBV6-3 and TRBJ2-3; the match to TRBD2 covers 9 bases. Germline loops: CDR1 MNHEY, CDR2 SVGEGT. The CDR3 runs to 12 residues. Unmatched junction bases numbered 4, after V lost 7 bases and J lost 8 bases. The CDR3 region has the DNA TGTGCCAGCACCCCGACTAGCGGTACGCAGTATTTT. Translated, it gives CASTPTSGTQYF.

The table lists this clonotype with a few counts. The chain couples TRBV3-1 to TRBJ2-2; TRBD1 is a possible D gene (6 bases). CDR1 LGHDT and CDR2 YNNKEL come from the germline V gene (reference sequence). The CDR3 runs to 14 residues. Trimming took 1 base from V and 7 from J, leaving 10 bases between them. CDR3 in amino acids: CASSQAGAGGELFF. Written as DNA, the CDR3 is TGTGCCAGCAGCCAAGCAGGGGCCGGCGGGGAGCTGTTTTTT. The whole variable domain, filled in from reference TRBV3-1 and TRBJ2-2, reads DTAVSQTPKYLVTQMGNDKSIKCEQNLGHDTMYWYKQDSKKFLKIMFSYNNKELIINETVPNRFSPKSPDKAHLNLHINSLELGDSAVYFCASSQAGAGGELFFGEGSRLTVL.

The chain is built from TRBV10-3 and TRBJ2-2; no reliable D call. From germline, CDR1 is ENHRY and CDR2 SYGVKD. V lost 5 bases, J lost 4 bases, and 20 bases lay in between. The CDR3 is 17 amino acids. Written as DNA, the CDR3 is TGTGCCATCAGTTCTCTCCCTCGGGCAGGTGGCACCGGGGAGCTGTTTTTT. Its protein product is CAISSLPRAGGTGELFF.

This clonotype was found a few times. DNA of the CDR3: TGTGCCAGCTTAAAGGGACAGTCCACCGGGGAGCTGTTTTTT. Translated, it gives CASLKGQSTGELFF. The chain recombines TRBV28 with TRBJ2-2; 7 nucleotides match TRBD1. Per the germline V gene, CDR1 is MDHEN and CDR2 is SYDVKM. This CDR3 has 14 amino acids. The junction had 7 bases not matched to a gene; V was cut back by 8 bases and J by 4 bases. The whole variable domain, remainder taken from reference TRBV28 and TRBJ2-2, is DVKVTQSSRYLVKRTGEKVFLECVQDMDHENMFWYRQDPGLGLRLIYFSYDVKMKEKGDIPEGYSVSREKKERFSLILESASTNQTSMYLCASLKGQSTGELFFGEGSRLTVL.

The rearrangement joins TRBV4-2 to TRBJ2-2; 12 bases map to TRBD2. Germline loops: CDR1 LGHNA, CDR2 YNFKEQ. Trimming took 1 base from V and 5 from J; bases not matched to a gene: 5. The length of the CDR3 is 17 residues. The CDR3 reads CASSQALAGGRTGELFF. The DNA of the CDR3 is TGTGCCAGCAGCCAAGCACTAGCGGGAGGCAGGACCGGGGAGCTGTTTTTT.

The chain couples TRBV20-1 to TRBJ2-2, with 8 nucleotides matching TRBD1. The germline gives CDR1 DFQATT, CDR2 SNEGSKA (reference sequence). Unmatched junction bases numbered 4, after V lost 5 bases and J lost 5 bases. The CDR3 has 13 amino acids. CDR3 bases: TGCAGTGCTCAGGGGGCGCGGACCGGGGAGCTGTTTTTT. Its translation is CSAQGARTGELFF.

This clonotype was seen many times. The chain has TRBV5-5 and TRBJ2-1; D gene unclear. The CDR3 length is 15 residues. Trimming took off 1 base at V and 0 bases at J, with 8 bases between the two ends. CDR1 and CDR2 from the germline V gene are SGHKS and YYEKEE (reference sequence). CDR3 sequence reads: CASSLLGDSYNEQFF. CDR3 nucleotide sequence: TGTGCCAGCAGCTTGCTAGGAGACTCCTACAATGAGCAGTTCTTC.

This clonotype has a handful of counts. The chain links TRBV6-6 to TRBJ2-7; TRBD1 or TRBD2 may be the D gene (7 bases each). Germline lookup yields CDR1 MNHNY and CDR2 SVGAGI (reference sequence). The CDR3 contains 13 residues. V dropped 11 bases and J dropped 0 bases, with 14 bases sitting between them. The CDR3 DNA is TGTGCCGTTCAGGGGGGGAGCTCCTACGAGCAGTACTTC. It codes for CAVQGGSSYEQYF.

The V gene is TRBV6-2 or TRBV6-3, the J gene TRBJ2-1, with a possible D match to TRBD2 (5 bases). The CDR3 has 14 amino acids. Germline CDR1 is MNHEY and CDR2 is SVGEGT. Trimming left V 4 bases short and J 10 bases short, with 17 bases between. The CDR3 coding sequence is TGTGCCAGCAGTTCTCTACTAGTTCTCCAGGAGCAGTTCTTC. Residues: CASSSLLVLQEQFF.

This clonotype came up many times. CDR3 bases: TGTGCCAGCAGTTCCCCTTATGACCCCGCGGGGTACCAAGAGACCCAGTACTTC. This translates into CASSSPYDPAGYQETQYF. V usage is TRBV6-2 or TRBV6-3 and J usage is TRBJ2-5; TRBD2 is a possible D gene (6 bases). The germline CDR1 and CDR2 sequences are MNHEY and SVGEGT. V was shortened by 4 bases and J by 0 bases, with 21 bases between the two germline ends. The CDR3 spans 18 residues.

This clonotype was observed a few times. The CDR3 reads CAISGGPQETQYF. CDR3 DNA sequence: TGTGCCATCAGTGGTGGACCCCAAGAGACCCAGTACTTC. The V call is TRBV10-3, the J call TRBJ2-5, with D hard to call. This CDR3 region has 13 residues. V was cut by 4 bases and J by 1 base, with 7 bases left in between. Germline CDR1 is ENHRY and CDR2 is SYGVKD.

The sample holds a few counts of this clonotype. The chain combines TRBV6-2 or TRBV6-3 with TRBJ2-1, with D perhaps matching TRBD1 or TRBD2 (5 bases each). Trimming shortened V by 2 bases and J by 9 bases, and 17 bases separated the two germline ends. CDR1 and CDR2 (germline): MNHEY, SVGEGT. The CDR3 has 15 amino acids. In DNA, the CDR3 is TGTGCCAGCAGTTACAGGGGACGTATTTGGGGTGAGCAGTTCTTC. The encoded protein is CASSYRGRIWGEQFF.

This chain connects TRBV6-2 or TRBV6-3 to TRBJ1-1, with D perhaps matching TRBD1 (5 bases). V was trimmed by 0 bases and J by 4 bases, leaving 15 bases between them. The germline CDR1 and CDR2 sequences are MNHEY and SVGEGT. The CDR3 contains 16 residues. The CDR3 DNA follows: TGTGCCAGCAGTTACTCTCTTTCGGGGGATAGCACTGAAGCTTTCTTT. It codes for CASSYSLSGDSTEAFF.

The V call is TRBV6-5, the J call TRBJ2-6; 7 bases fit TRBD2. Germline CDR1 MNHEY, CDR2 SVGAGI. Germline trimming cut 4 bases from V and 2 bases from J; bases unmatched to any gene: 5. The CDR3 is 16 amino acids. CDR3 sequence: CASSFAGEAGANVLTF. For the CDR3, the DNA is TGTGCCAGCAGTTTTGCGGGAGAGGCTGGGGCCAACGTCCTGACTTTC.

This clonotype occurred a few times. This rearrangement joins TRBV12-3 or TRBV12-4 to TRBJ2-3; D might be TRBD2 (7 bases). V was shortened by 7 bases and J by 4 bases, with 18 bases between the two germline ends. This CDR3 region has 15 residues. CDR3 loop: CASTGGHAGADTQYF. The CDR3 DNA reads TGTGCCAGCACCGGGGGGCATGCTGGTGCAGATACGCAGTATTTT.

The chain links TRBV7-9 to TRBJ1-5, with 9 positions matching TRBD1. V lost 5 bases, J lost 7 bases, and 12 bases stayed unmatched. In germline, CDR1 is SEHNR, CDR2 FQNEAQ (reference sequence). This CDR3 has 16 amino acids. The CDR3 spells CASSTFYRGRRQPQHF. CDR3 in DNA: TGTGCCAGCAGCACCTTTTACAGGGGGCGGAGGCAGCCCCAGCATTTT.

This clonotype was seen more than once but under ten times. The chain recombines TRBV2 with TRBJ1-5; D gene ambiguous. CDR3 length: 15 amino acids. The germline gives CDR1 SNHLY, CDR2 FYNNEI. The V end lost 0 bases, the J end lost 1 base, and 7 bases lay between the germline ends. In DNA, the CDR3 is TGTGCCAGCAGTGAAGCGCTAAAAAGCAATCAGCCCCAGCATTTT. Translating gives CASSEALKSNQPQHF.

The rearrangement links TRBV12-3 or TRBV12-4 to TRBJ2-1; 8 bases are shared with TRBD2. This CDR3 is built from 14 residues. With V trimmed by 5 bases and J by 9 bases, 9 bases remained unmatched. CDR3 nucleotides: TGTGCCAGCAGTCCCTCGAGCGGGAGTGGTGAGCAGTTCTTC. As protein: CASSPSSGSGEQFF.

The chain recombines TRBV29-1 with TRBJ2-7; D gene uncertain. This CDR3 contains 11 residues. Germline V gene sequence: CDR1 SQVTM, CDR2 ANQGSEA. Trimming stripped 4 bases from V and 3 bases from J, with 7 bases between. The CDR3 coding sequence is TGCAGCGTTGTCAGAGACTACGAGCAGTACTTC. Its protein product is CSVVRDYEQYF.

This clonotype was counted between two and nine times. The chain recombines TRBV7-2 with TRBJ1-6, with no clear D. The V end lost 1 base, the J end lost 7 bases, and 11 bases lay between the germline ends. Germline values: CDR1 SGHTA, CDR2 FQGNSA. This CDR3 region has 15 residues. The CDR3 is CASSLVGGSNSPLHF. The CDR3 DNA is TGTGCCAGCAGCTTAGTAGGCGGGAGCAATTCACCCCTCCACTTT.

The table lists this clonotype with a few counts. The rearrangement links TRBV6-2 or TRBV6-3 to TRBJ2-1; TRBD2 matches 13 bases. Trimming removed 6 bases from V and 9 bases from J; junction bases left unmatched: 8. The germline V gene has CDR1 MNHEY and CDR2 SVGEGT. The CDR3 is 15 residues long. CDR3 in DNA: TGTGCCAGCAGCCGACTAGCGGGAGGATCGAGTGAGCAGTTCTTC. Its translation is CASSRLAGGSSEQFF.

This clonotype has just a few counts. The CDR3 DNA sequence: TGTGCCAGCAGCCCCAATTGGGCCGCTGGGGCCAACGTCCTGACTTTC. This sequence encodes CASSPNWAAGANVLTF. V gene TRBV9 combines with J gene TRBJ2-6; D call uncertain. The CDR3 covers 16 residues. V gave up 4 bases and J gave up 2 bases, with 13 bases separating them. CDR1 SGDLS and CDR2 YYNGEE come from the germline V gene. The variable domain in full, completed from reference TRBV9 and TRBJ2-6, reads DSGVTQTPKHLITATGQRVTLRCSPRSGDLSVYWYQQSLDQGLQFLIQYYNGEERAKGNILERFSAQQFPDLHSELNLSSLELGDSALYFCASSPNWAAGANVLTFGAGSRLTVL.

This clonotype was seen a handful of times. The chain carries TRBV28 and TRBJ2-5; tentatively, D is TRBD1 (6 bases). Deletions cut 2 bases from V and 0 bases from J, with 10 bases between. CDR3 size: 15 residues. Germline V gene data show CDR1 as MDHEN and CDR2 as SYDVKM. CDR3 loop: CASSLRAGDQETQYF. The CDR3, as DNA: TGTGCCAGCAGTTTAAGGGCAGGGGACCAAGAGACCCAGTACTTC. The complete variable domain, with remaining parts taken from reference TRBV28 and TRBJ2-5, reads DVKVTQSSRYLVKRTGEKVFLECVQDMDHENMFWYRQDPGLGLRLIYFSYDVKMKEKGDIPEGYSVSREKKERFSLILESASTNQTSMYLCASSLRAGDQETQYFGPGTRLLVL.

In its sample, this clonotype was seen a few times. V gene TRBV5-1 combines with J gene TRBJ1-1; D gene ambiguous. The germline V and J ends were trimmed by 3 bases and 1 base, with 10 bases remaining between them. This CDR3 contains 14 residues. The germline gives CDR1 SGHRS, CDR2 YFSETQ. The CDR3 is CASSWIDGNTEAFF. DNA for the CDR3: TGCGCCAGCAGCTGGATAGACGGGAACACTGAAGCTTTCTTT.